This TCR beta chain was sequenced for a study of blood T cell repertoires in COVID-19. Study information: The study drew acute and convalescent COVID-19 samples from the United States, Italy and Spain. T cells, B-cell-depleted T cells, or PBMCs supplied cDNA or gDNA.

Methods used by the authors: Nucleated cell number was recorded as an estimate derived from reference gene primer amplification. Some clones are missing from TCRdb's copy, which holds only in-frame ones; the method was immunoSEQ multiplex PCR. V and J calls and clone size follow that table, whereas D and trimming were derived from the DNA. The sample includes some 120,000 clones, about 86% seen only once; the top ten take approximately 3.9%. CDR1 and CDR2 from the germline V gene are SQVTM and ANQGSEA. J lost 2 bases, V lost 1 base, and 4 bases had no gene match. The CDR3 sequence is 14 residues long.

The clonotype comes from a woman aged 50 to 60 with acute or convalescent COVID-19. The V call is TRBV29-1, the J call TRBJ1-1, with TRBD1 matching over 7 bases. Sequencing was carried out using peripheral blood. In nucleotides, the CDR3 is TGCAGCGTTGAAGGGGGGACAGTAAACACTGAAGCTTTCTTT. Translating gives CSVEGGTVNTEAFF.